This passage covers 32 T cell receptor beta chains from one sample sequenced in a study of T cells after yellow fever vaccination. One entry per CDR3 protein, called by TCRdb with MiXCR from the 5' RACE reads. The sample includes approximately 120,000 distinct CDR3 sequences, almost 9% of them seen just once. Specimen: CD8+ T cells sorted from PBMCs, collected on the day of the yellow fever booster vaccination. These receptors were obtained from a man between 18 and 29 years old who received the YFV17D yellow fever vaccine.

This clonotype has a handful of counts. The gene calls are TRBV4-1 and TRBJ2-5; no clear D gene. V was shortened by 4 bases and J by 2 bases, with 11 bases between the two germline ends. This CDR3 contains 14 residues. Germline CDR1 reads MGHRA; CDR2 reads YSYEKL. The CDR3 sequence is CASSPEDGQETQYF. DNA for the CDR3: TGCGCCAGCAGCCCCGAGGACGGTCAAGAGACCCAGTACTTC.

The rearrangement joins TRBV12-3 or TRBV12-4 to TRBJ1-4, with D unresolved. This CDR3 contains 12 residues. Trimming left V 3 bases short and J 8 bases short, with 7 bases between. The CDR3 region is CASSLGKEKLFF. CDR3 DNA sequence: TGTGCCAGCAGTTTGGGAAAAGAAAAACTGTTTTTT.

This clonotype was recorded a few times. The chain has TRBV10-3 and TRBJ2-3; D is undetermined. Germline V gene data show CDR1 as ENHRY and CDR2 as SYGVKD. V dropped 0 bases and J dropped 1 base, with 11 bases sitting between them. The CDR3 is 16 amino acids. The CDR3 is CAISESTTLGTDTQYF. The DNA of the CDR3 is TGTGCCATCAGTGAGTCGACAACACTGGGCACAGATACGCAGTATTTT.

The chain carries TRBV28 and TRBJ2-7; either TRBD1 or TRBD2 may supply D (5 bases each). The germline CDR1 and CDR2 sequences are MDHEN and SYDVKM. V was trimmed by 3 bases and J by 3 bases, leaving 12 bases between them. This CDR3 is 14 amino acids long. Here the CDR3 reads CASSFRGPVYEQYF. The CDR3 bases are TGTGCCAGCAGTTTTAGGGGACCGGTCTACGAGCAGTACTTC.

This clonotype was seen a few times. The chain links TRBV29-1 to TRBJ1-2, with a tentative D call TRBD1 (5 bases). CDR3 length equals 13 residues. Looked up from germline, CDR1 is SQVTM and CDR2 is ANQGSEA. V lost 1 base, J lost 4 bases, and 10 bases lay in between. The CDR3 region has the DNA TGCAGCGTTGAAGGGGGGACGGCCTATGGCTACACCTTC. This codes for CSVEGGTAYGYTF.

The chain employs TRBV7-9 and TRBJ2-5, with a tentative D call TRBD1 (5 bases). The CDR3 covers 15 residues. Trimming pared 5 bases from V and 2 bases from J, leaving 15 bases between. Germline V CDR1 and CDR2: SEHNR, FQNEAQ (reference sequence). CDR3 sequence reads: CASSETGLGQETQYF. The CDR3 coding sequence is TGTGCCAGCAGCGAAACAGGATTGGGGCAAGAGACCCAGTACTTC.

This clonotype was counted only a few times. This chain connects TRBV7-6 to TRBJ1-5; D remains ambiguous. The germline CDR1 and CDR2 sequences are SGHVS and FNYEAQ. The CDR3 runs 12 residues. V gave up 1 base and J gave up 6 bases, with 4 bases separating them. The CDR3 here is CASSLVGQPQHF. CDR3 coding DNA: TGTGCCAGCAGCTTAGTCGGTCAGCCCCAGCATTTT.

V is TRBV2 and J is TRBJ2-1; unclear D gene. CDR1 and CDR2 from the germline V gene are SNHLY and FYNNEI. The CDR3 is 15 amino acids. V was pared by 2 bases and J by 4 bases, with 12 bases between. The CDR3 nucleotides read TGTGCCAGCAGTGAACCTCAGACTCGTTACAATGAGCAGTTCTTC. This translates into CASSEPQTRYNEQFF.

This clonotype was seen a few times. The rearrangement joins TRBV7-9 to TRBJ1-1, with unresolved D. The CDR3 is 11 amino acids. Trimming removed 5 bases at V and 6 bases at J, with 7 bases between. Germline CDR1 and CDR2: SEHNR and FQNEAQ (reference sequence). The CDR3 nucleotides are TGTGCCAGCAGCCGAGGGTCTGAAGCTTTCTTT. It is translated as CASSRGSEAFF. The full variable domain, its missing parts supplied by reference TRBV7-9 and TRBJ1-1, is DTGVSQNPRHKITKRGQNVTFRCDPISEHNRLYWYRQTLGQGPEFLTYFQNEAQLEKSRLLSDRFSAERPKGSFSTLEIQRTEQGDSAMYLCASSRGSEAFFGQGTRLTVV.

This clonotype has ten or more counts. The V call is TRBV29-1, the J call TRBJ1-1, with D hard to call. V was cut by 1 base and J by 3 bases, with 15 bases left in between. CDR1 SQVTM and CDR2 ANQGSEA come from the germline V gene. The CDR3 is 15 residues long. CDR3 sequence: CSVEAGSHTYTEAFF. The CDR3 DNA sequence: TGCAGCGTTGAAGCGGGATCACATACCTACACTGAAGCTTTCTTT. The full variable domain, its missing parts supplied by reference TRBV29-1 and TRBJ1-1, is SAVISQKPSRDICQRGTSLTIQCQVDSQVTMMFWYRQQPGQSLTLIATANQGSEATYESGFVIDKFPISRPNLTFSTLTVSNMSPEDSSIYLCSVEAGSHTYTEAFFGQGTRLTVV.

As DNA, the CDR3 is TGTGCCAGCAGCTTGTCAGGGGGTATTGGGTTCTACAATGAGCAGTTCTTC. Its protein is CASSLSGGIGFYNEQFF. This sequence joins TRBV11-2 and TRBJ2-1; 7 bases fit TRBD1. The germline gives CDR1 SGHAT, CDR2 FQNNGV. The CDR3 sequence is 17 residues long. Losses at the gene ends were 3 bases for V and 3 bases for J; bases not matched to a gene: 11.

The chain links TRBV9 to TRBJ1-1; D gene ambiguous. Trimming took 6 bases from V and 3 from J, leaving 6 bases between them. This CDR3 has 11 residues. From germline, CDR1 is SGDLS and CDR2 YYNGEE. The CDR3 protein is CASTGDTEAFF. The CDR3 DNA reads as TGTGCCAGCACCGGGGACACTGAAGCTTTCTTT.

This clonotype was observed a handful of times. The CDR3: CASSSPAGEKLFF. As DNA, the CDR3 is TGTGCCAGCAGTTCCCCGGCGGGTGAAAAACTGTTTTTT. J is TRBJ1-4 and V is TRBV7-9, with no clear D. V shed 6 bases and J shed 7 bases, with 12 bases lying between them. CDR3 size: 13 residues. CDR1 and CDR2 from the germline V gene are SEHNR and FQNEAQ (reference sequence).

The J gene is TRBJ2-3, the V gene TRBV11-2, with 9 bases aligning to TRBD2. Germline CDR1 SGHAT, CDR2 FQNNGV. V dropped 1 base and J dropped 2; count of bases not matched to a gene: 7. This CDR3 is 17 amino acids long. The CDR3: CASSLGLAGGYTDTQYF. The CDR3 nucleotides read TGTGCCAGCAGCTTAGGACTGGCGGGGGGGTACACAGATACGCAGTATTTT.

V gene TRBV6-5 combines with J gene TRBJ1-2, with 7 bases lining up with TRBD1. The V and J ends lost 6 bases and 3 bases, in that order; junction bases with no gene match: 10. This CDR3 is built from 15 residues. CDR1 and CDR2 (germline): MNHEY, SVGAGI. The CDR3 nucleotides read TGTGCCAGCAGCGGGGAACCCGGGACAGACTATGGCTACACCTTC. Protein sequence: CASSGEPGTDYGYTF.

The sample holds many counts of this clonotype. This sequence joins TRBV5-5 and TRBJ2-1; 7 nucleotides agree with TRBD2. The CDR3 is made up of 15 amino acids. The germline V gene has CDR1 SGHKS and CDR2 YYEKEE (reference sequence). The trim removed 2 bases at V and 2 bases at J, leaving 4 bases unmatched. As DNA, the CDR3 is TGTGCCAGCAGCTTTTACGGGGGGACCTACAATGAGCAGTTCTTC. It codes for CASSFYGGTYNEQFF.

The genes are TRBV7-2 and TRBJ1-2; no clear D. V gave up 5 bases and J gave up 4 bases, with 17 bases separating them. The CDR3 runs to 15 residues. CDR1 is SGHTA and CDR2 is FQGNSA in the germline V gene. CDR3 region: CASSPDLHVAYGYTF. The CDR3 DNA reads TGTGCCAGCAGCCCAGATCTACATGTGGCCTATGGCTACACCTTC.

The chain recombines TRBV9 with TRBJ2-1; maybe TRBD2 (5 bases). The CDR3 loop spans 13 amino acids. Germline-derived CDR1 and CDR2 are SGDLS and YYNGEE. V gave up 6 bases and J gave up 2 bases, with 9 bases separating them. In DNA, the CDR3 is TGTGCCAGCACGTCGGGGACCTACAATGAGCAGTTCTTC. Protein: CASTSGTYNEQFF.

The gene calls are TRBV6-2 or TRBV6-3 and TRBJ2-2; D not resolved. From germline, CDR1 is MNHEY and CDR2 SVGEGT. Trimming removed 7 bases from V and 7 bases from J, with 10 bases in between. The CDR3 length is 12 residues. CDR3 sequence reads: CASTLGIGELFF. As DNA, the CDR3 is TGTGCCAGCACTTTGGGGATCGGGGAGCTGTTTTTT.

In this sample, this clonotype turned up a few times. This rearrangement joins TRBV5-1 to TRBJ2-7, with D uncertain. In germline, CDR1 is SGHRS, CDR2 YFSETQ. The CDR3 loop spans 13 amino acids. V lost 5 bases and J 2 bases, leaving 11 bases between the germline ends. CDR3 nucleotide sequence: TGCGCCAGCAGGCCATCGGTTACCTACGAGCAGTACTTC. It specifies CASRPSVTYEQYF.

This clonotype was found a few times. V is TRBV24-1 and J is TRBJ2-5; D is ambiguous. The V end lost 5 bases, the J end lost 0 bases, and 6 bases lay between the germline ends. Per the germline V gene, CDR1 is KGHDR and CDR2 is SFDVKD. The CDR3 sequence is 13 residues long. CDR3 in amino acids: CATSGRNQETQYF. CDR3 in DNA: TGTGCCACCAGTGGGCGGAACCAAGAGACCCAGTACTTC.

The chain couples TRBV7-2 to TRBJ2-1, with D tentatively TRBD1 or TRBD2 (5 bases each). CDR1 and CDR2 from the germline V gene are SGHTA and FQGNSA. CDR3 length: 17 amino acids. V lost 5 bases to trimming and J lost 0 bases, with 17 bases between them. The CDR3 loop reads CASSLPRGPSSYNEQFF. CDR3 bases: TGTGCCAGCAGCCTACCTCGGGGCCCGAGCTCCTACAATGAGCAGTTCTTC.

This clonotype has more than one count but fewer than ten. This chain links TRBV5-6 with TRBJ2-1, with D possibly being TRBD2 (7 bases). Germline CDR1 is SGHDT and CDR2 is YYEEEE. Deletions cut 4 bases from V and 8 bases from J, with 19 bases between. CDR3 size: 15 residues. The CDR3 protein is CASSVTGRALDEQFF. As DNA, the CDR3 is TGTGCCAGCAGCGTTACAGGGAGGGCCTTGGATGAGCAGTTCTTC.

The chain links TRBV4-3 to TRBJ1-6, with a possible D match to TRBD1 (5 bases). V was pared by 1 base and J by 8 bases, with 18 bases between. The CDR3 is 17 residues long. Germline V lookup: CDR1 LGHNA, CDR2 YSLEER. Here the CDR3 reads CASSQGGGPMEDSPLHF. The CDR3 region has the DNA TGCGCCAGCAGCCAAGGCGGGGGACCCATGGAGGATTCACCCCTCCACTTT.

This clonotype appeared a few times. This chain links TRBV7-3 with TRBJ2-1, with 11 bases that match TRBD2. The germline CDR1 and CDR2 sequences are SGHTA and FQGTGA. After removal of 5 bases from V and 8 bases from J, the junction contained 5 bases not matched to a gene. CDR3 length: 14 amino acids. The CDR3 DNA reads TGTGCCAGCAGCCCTAGCGGGGGGCGGGATGAGCAGTTCTTC. Its protein product is CASSPSGGRDEQFF. Looking up the rest from reference TRBV7-3 and TRBJ2-1 gives the full variable domain: GAGVSQTPSNKVTEKGKYVELRCDPISGHTALYWYRQSLGQGPEFLIYFQGTGAADDSGLPNDRFFAVRPEGSVSTLKIQRTERGDSAVYLCASSPSGGRDEQFFGPGTRLTVL.

By share, this clonotype counts as medium-sized. V gene TRBV4-2 combines with J gene TRBJ2-3; no clear D gene. Trimming removed 0 bases from V and 4 bases from J, with 8 bases in between. Per germline, CDR1 LGHNA and CDR2 YNFKEQ. The CDR3 is 14 residues long. The DNA of the CDR3 is TGTGCCAGCAGCCAAGAGGGTAGCCCAGATACGCAGTATTTT. Amino acid sequence: CASSQEGSPDTQYF.

The chain employs TRBV2 and TRBJ1-1, with TRBD1 matching 7 bases. Germline V CDR1 and CDR2: SNHLY, FYNNEI. CDR3 length: 14 residues. V gave up 6 bases and J gave up 3 bases; unmatched junction bases: 7. CDR3 amino acids: CASSRTGWDTEAFF. In nucleotides, the CDR3 is TGTGCCAGCAGCCGGACAGGATGGGACACTGAAGCTTTCTTT. Supplemented by reference TRBV2 and TRBJ1-1, the full variable domain reads EPEVTQTPSHQVTQMGQEVILRCVPISNHLYFYWYRQILGQKVEFLVSFYNNEISEKSEIFDDQFSVERPDGSNFTLKIRSTKLEDSAMYFCASSRTGWDTEAFFGQGTRLTVV.

The chain has TRBV5-1 and TRBJ1-1; D is unclear. Germline assignment: CDR1 SGHRS and CDR2 YFSETQ. V dropped 2 bases and J dropped 2 bases, with 16 bases sitting between them. The CDR3 consists of 16 residues. Here the CDR3 DNA reads TGCGCCAGCAGCTTCCAGGTCGGTCGATTTAACACTGAAGCTTTCTTT. This gives the protein CASSFQVGRFNTEAFF.

The table lists this clonotype with many counts. This chain joins TRBV29-1 and TRBJ1-5, with D perhaps TRBD1 (5 bases). V dropped 4 bases and J dropped 4 bases, with 29 bases sitting between them. Germline V CDR1 and CDR2: SQVTM, ANQGSEA. The CDR3 runs to 19 residues. The CDR3 sequence is CSVGRQGRQWRKSNQPQHF. As DNA, the CDR3 is TGCAGCGTTGGCCGTCAGGGAAGGCAATGGAGGAAGAGTAATCAGCCCCAGCATTTT.

V and J are TRBV5-1 and TRBJ2-3; perhaps D is TRBD1 or TRBD2 (5 bases each). There are 17 residues in the CDR3. V lost 3 bases and J 1 base, leaving 18 bases between the germline ends. Germline V gives CDR1 SGHRS, CDR2 YFSETQ. The CDR3 DNA follows: TGCGCCAGCAGCTCCCACCCTAGCATGGGACGCACAGATACGCAGTATTTT. Protein sequence: CASSSHPSMGRTDTQYF.

The V gene is TRBV5-4, the J gene TRBJ2-2; TRBD1 agrees at 9 bases. Unmatched junction bases numbered 4, after V lost 0 bases and J lost 7 bases. The CDR3 extends over 15 amino acids. Germline V CDR1 and CDR2: SGHNT, YYREEE (reference sequence). In DNA form, the CDR3 reads TGTGCCAGCAGCTTGGGGACAGGGGAAGGCGGGGAGCTGTTTTTT. It yields the protein CASSLGTGEGGELFF.

The chain combines TRBV28 with TRBJ2-2, with TRBD2 as a possible D gene (6 bases). In germline, CDR1 is MDHEN, CDR2 SYDVKM. The CDR3 length is 14 residues. Trimming pared 3 bases from V and 7 bases from J, leaving 12 bases between. CDR3 sequence reads: CASSLGGFGGELFF. CDR3 nucleotides: TGTGCCAGCAGTTTGGGAGGATTTGGCGGGGAGCTGTTTTTT.